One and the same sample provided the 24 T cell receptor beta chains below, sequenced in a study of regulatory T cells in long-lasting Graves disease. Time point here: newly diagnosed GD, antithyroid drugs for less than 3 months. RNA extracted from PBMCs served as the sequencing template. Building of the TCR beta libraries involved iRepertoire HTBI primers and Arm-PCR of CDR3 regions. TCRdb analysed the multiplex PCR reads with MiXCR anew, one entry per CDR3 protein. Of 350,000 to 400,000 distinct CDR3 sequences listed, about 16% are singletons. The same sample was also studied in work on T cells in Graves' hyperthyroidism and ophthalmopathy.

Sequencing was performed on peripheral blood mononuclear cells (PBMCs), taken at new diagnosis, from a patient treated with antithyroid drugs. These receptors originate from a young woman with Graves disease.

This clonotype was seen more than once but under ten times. In nucleotides, the CDR3 is TGTGCCAGCGGCGAAGAGCGACTAAAGAGCATCAATGAGCAGTTCTTC. This translates into CASGEERLKSINEQFF. The rearrangement links TRBV3-1 to TRBJ2-1, with D perhaps matching TRBD2 (5 bases). Germline V gene sequence: CDR1 LGHDT, CDR2 YNNKEL (reference sequence). CDR3 length: 16 residues. V was clipped by 8 bases and J by 6 bases, with 23 bases between them.

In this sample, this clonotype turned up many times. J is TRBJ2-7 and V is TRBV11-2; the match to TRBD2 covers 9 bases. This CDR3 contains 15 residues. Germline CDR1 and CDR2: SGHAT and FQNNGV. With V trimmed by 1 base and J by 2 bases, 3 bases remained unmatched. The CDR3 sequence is CASSLVTSGTYEQYF. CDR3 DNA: TGTGCCAGCAGCTTAGTGACTAGCGGCACCTACGAGCAGTACTTC.

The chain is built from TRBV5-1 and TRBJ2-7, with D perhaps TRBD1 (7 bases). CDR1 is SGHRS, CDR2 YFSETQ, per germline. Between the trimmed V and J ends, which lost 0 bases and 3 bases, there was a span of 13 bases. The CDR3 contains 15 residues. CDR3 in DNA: TGCGCCAGCAGCTTGGGTCAGGGGGAGGTCTACGAGCAGTACTTC. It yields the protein CASSLGQGEVYEQYF. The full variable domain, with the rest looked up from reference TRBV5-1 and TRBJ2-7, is KAGVTQTPRYLIKTRGQQVTLSCSPISGHRSVSWYQQTPGQGLQFLFEYFSETQRNKGNFPGRFSGRQFSNSRSEMNVSTLELGDSALYLCASSLGQGEVYEQYFGPGTRLTVT.

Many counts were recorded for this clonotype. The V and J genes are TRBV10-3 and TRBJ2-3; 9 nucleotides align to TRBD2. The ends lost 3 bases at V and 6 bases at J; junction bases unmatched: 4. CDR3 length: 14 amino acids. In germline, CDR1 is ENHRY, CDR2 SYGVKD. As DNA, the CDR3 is TGTGCCATCAGTGAAGCGGGGGGTGGGGATACGCAGTATTTT. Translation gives CAISEAGGGDTQYF.

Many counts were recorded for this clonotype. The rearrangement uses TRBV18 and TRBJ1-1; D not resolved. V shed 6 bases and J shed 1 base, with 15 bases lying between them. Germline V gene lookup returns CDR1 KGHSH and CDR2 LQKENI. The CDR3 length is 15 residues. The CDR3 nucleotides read TGTGCCAGCTCCTCCGTACCATACGAGAACACTGAAGCTTTCTTT. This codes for CASSSVPYENTEAFF.

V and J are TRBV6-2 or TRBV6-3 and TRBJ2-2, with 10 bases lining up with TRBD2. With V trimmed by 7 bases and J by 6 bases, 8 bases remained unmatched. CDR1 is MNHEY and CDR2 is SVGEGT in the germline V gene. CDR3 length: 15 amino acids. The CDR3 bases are TGTGCCAGCACGGGGATAGCGGGGGGCCCCGGGGAGCTGTTTTTT. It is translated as CASTGIAGGPGELFF.

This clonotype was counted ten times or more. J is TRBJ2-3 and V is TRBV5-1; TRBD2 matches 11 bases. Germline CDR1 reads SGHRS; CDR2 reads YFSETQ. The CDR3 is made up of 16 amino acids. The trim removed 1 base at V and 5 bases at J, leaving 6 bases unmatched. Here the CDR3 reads CASSLLAGGFEDTQYF. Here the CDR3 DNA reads TGCGCCAGCAGCTTGCTAGCGGGAGGTTTTGAAGATACGCAGTATTTT. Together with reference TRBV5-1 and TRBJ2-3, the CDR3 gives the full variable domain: KAGVTQTPRYLIKTRGQQVTLSCSPISGHRSVSWYQQTPGQGLQFLFEYFSETQRNKGNFPGRFSGRQFSNSRSEMNVSTLELGDSALYLCASSLLAGGFEDTQYFGPGTRLTVL.

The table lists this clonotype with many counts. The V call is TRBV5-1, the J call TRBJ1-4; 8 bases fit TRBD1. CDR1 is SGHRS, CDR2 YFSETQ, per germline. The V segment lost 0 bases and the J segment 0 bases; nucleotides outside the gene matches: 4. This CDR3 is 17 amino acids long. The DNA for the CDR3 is TGCGCCAGCAGCTTGGGAGACAGGGGACCAACTAATGAAAAACTGTTTTTT. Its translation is CASSLGDRGPTNEKLFF.

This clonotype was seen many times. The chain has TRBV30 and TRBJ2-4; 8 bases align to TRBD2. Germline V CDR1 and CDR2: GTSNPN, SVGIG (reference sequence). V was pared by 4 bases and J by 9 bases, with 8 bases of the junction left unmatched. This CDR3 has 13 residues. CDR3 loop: CAWNYGLAGIQYF. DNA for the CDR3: TGTGCCTGGAACTACGGACTAGCAGGCATTCAGTACTTC.

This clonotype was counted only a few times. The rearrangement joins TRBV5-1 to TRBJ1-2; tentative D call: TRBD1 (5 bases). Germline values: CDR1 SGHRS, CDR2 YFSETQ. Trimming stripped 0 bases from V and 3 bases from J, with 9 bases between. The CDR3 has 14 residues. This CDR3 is CASSLGGLDYGYTF. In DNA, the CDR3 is TGCGCCAGCAGCTTGGGGGGCTTGGACTATGGCTACACCTTC.

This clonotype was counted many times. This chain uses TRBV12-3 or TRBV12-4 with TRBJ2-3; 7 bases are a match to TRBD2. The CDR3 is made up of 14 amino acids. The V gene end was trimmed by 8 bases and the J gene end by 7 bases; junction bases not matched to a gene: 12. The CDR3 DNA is TGTGCCAGCGCCAGACTAGCAGAGTCTCATACGCAGTATTTT. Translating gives CASARLAESHTQYF.

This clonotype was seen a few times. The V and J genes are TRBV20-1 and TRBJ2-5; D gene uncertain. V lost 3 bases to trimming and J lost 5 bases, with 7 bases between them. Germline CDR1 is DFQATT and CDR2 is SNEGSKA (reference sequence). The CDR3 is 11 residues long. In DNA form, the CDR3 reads TGCAGTGCTAGCGGAGCGGAGACCCAGTACTTC. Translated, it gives CSASGAETQYF.

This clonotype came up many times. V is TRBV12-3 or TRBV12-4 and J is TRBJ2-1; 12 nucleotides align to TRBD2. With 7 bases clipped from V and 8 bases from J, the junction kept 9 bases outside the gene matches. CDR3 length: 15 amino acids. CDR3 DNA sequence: TGTGCCAGCACCGATACTAGCGGGGGGTGGGATGAGCAGTTCTTC. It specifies CASTDTSGGWDEQFF.

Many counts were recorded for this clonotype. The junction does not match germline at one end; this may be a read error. Here the CDR3 reads CASRTRVNTEAFF. The CDR3 DNA is TGTGCCAGCAGGACAAGGGTGAACACTGAAGCTTTCTTT. V is TRBV5-1 and J is TRBJ1-1; D is perhaps TRBD1 (5 bases). Germline values: CDR1 SGHRS, CDR2 YFSETQ. The CDR3 runs to 13 residues.

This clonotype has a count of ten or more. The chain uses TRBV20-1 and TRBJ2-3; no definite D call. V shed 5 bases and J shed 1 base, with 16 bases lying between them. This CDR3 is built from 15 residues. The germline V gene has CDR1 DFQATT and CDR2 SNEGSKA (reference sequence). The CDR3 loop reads CSADPDALGTDTQYF. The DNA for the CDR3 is TGCAGTGCTGACCCCGACGCGCTCGGCACAGATACGCAGTATTTT.

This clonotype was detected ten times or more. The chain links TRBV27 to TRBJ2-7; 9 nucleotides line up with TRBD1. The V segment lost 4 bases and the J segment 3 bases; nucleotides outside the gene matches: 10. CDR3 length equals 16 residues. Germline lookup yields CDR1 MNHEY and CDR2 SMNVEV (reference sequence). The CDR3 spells CASSSNRGLEYYEQYF. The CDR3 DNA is TGTGCCAGCAGTTCTAACAGGGGGCTCGAATACTACGAGCAGTACTTC.

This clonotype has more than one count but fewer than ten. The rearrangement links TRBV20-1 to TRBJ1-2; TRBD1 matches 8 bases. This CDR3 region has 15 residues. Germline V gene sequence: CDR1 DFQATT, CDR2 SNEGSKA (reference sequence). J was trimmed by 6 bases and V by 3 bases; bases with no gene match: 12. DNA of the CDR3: TGCAGTGCTAGCGACTTGGACAGGGCTTATCATGGCTACACCTTC. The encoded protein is CSASDLDRAYHGYTF.

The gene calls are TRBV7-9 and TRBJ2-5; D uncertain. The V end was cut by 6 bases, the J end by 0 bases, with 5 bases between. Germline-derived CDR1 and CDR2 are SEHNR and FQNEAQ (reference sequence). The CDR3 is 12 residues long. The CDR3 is CASRRYQETQYF. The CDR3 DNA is TGTGCCAGCAGACGCTACCAAGAGACCCAGTACTTC.

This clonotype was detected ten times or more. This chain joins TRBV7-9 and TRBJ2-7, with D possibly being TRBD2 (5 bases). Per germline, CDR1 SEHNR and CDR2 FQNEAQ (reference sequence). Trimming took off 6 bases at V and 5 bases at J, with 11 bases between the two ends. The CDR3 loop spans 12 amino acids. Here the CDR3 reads CASSQGRNEQYF. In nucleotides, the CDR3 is TGTGCCAGCAGTCAAGGGAGAAACGAGCAGTACTTC.

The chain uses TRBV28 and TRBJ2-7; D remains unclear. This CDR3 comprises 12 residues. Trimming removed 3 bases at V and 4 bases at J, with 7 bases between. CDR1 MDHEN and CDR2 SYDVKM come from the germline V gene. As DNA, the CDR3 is TGTGCCAGCAGTTTGCCCACGTACGAGCAGTACTTC. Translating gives CASSLPTYEQYF.

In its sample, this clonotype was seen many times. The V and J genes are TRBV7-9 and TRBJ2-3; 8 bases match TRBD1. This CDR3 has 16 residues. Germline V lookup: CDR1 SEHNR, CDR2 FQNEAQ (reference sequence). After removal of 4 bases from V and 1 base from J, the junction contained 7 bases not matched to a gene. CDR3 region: CASSSGPGQGTDTQYF. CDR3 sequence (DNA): TGTGCCAGCAGCTCCGGGCCGGGACAGGGCACAGATACGCAGTATTTT.

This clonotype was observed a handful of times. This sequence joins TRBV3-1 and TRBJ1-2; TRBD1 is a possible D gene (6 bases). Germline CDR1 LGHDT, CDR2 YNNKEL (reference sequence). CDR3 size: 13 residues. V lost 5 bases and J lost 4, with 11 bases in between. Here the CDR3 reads CASSEDRFYGYTF. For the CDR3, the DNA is TGTGCCAGCAGCGAGGACAGATTCTATGGCTACACCTTC.

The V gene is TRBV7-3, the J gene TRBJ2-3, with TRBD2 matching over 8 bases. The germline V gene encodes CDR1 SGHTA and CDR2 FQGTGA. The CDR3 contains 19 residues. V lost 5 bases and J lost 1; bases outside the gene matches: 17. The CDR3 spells CASSLAAAGAARRTDTQYF. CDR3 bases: TGTGCCAGCAGCCTAGCCGCAGCGGGGGCCGCCCGACGCACAGATACGCAGTATTTT.

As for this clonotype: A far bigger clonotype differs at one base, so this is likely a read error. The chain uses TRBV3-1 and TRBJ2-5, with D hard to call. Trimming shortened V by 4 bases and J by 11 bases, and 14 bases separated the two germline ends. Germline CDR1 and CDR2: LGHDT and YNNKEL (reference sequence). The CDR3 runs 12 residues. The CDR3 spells CASSPNSNEQYF. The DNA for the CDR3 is TGTGCCAGCAGCCCCAACAGCAATGAGCAGTACTTC.